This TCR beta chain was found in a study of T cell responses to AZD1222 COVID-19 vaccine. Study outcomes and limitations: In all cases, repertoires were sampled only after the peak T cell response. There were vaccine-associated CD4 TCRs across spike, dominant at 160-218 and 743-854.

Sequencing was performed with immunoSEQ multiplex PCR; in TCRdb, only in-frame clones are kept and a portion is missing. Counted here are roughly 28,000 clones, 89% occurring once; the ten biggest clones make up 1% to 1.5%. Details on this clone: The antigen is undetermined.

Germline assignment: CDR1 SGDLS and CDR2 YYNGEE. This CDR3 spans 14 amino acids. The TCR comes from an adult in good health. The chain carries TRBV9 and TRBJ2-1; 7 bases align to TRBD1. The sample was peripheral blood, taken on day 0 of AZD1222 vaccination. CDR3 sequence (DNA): TGTCCATTCTACCGGGACAGTTTAAGGAATGAGCAGTTCTTC. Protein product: CPFYRDSLRNEQFF.